These 17 T cell receptor beta chains were sequenced from one sample in a study of cytomegalovirus exposure and HLA in healthy donors. Assay used: immunoSEQ multiplex PCR; TCRdb lists only in-frame clones, some missing. The repertoire includes roughly 150,000 clones, roughly 80% of them detected once, and about 2% sits in the top ten. The sample consisted of PBMCs. The source of these receptors is a man aged 25-45 years in good health and CMV-seropositive.

The rearrangement joins TRBV27 to TRBJ1-2; 8 bases are shared with TRBD1. This CDR3 region has 14 residues. CDR1 and CDR2 (germline): MNHEY, SMNVEV (reference sequence). V trimming: 2 bases; J trimming: 8 bases; junction bases outside the gene matches: 7. The CDR3 nucleotides are TGTGCCAGCAGTTTACAGGGGGCGCGGAAAGGCTACACCTTC. Amino acid sequence: CASSLQGARKGYTF.

This clone was found a few times. The chain recombines TRBV12-5 with TRBJ1-1, with D perhaps matching TRBD1 (6 bases). CDR3 length: 14 amino acids. Germline V gene data show CDR1 as LGHNT and CDR2 as FRNRAP. V lost 6 bases to trimming and J lost 1 base, with 12 bases between them. DNA for the CDR3: TGTGCTAGTGGCCGAGACAGGAGGAACACTGAAGCTTTCTTT. Translation gives CASGRDRRNTEAFF.

The V call is TRBV10-3, the J call TRBJ2-1; perhaps TRBD2 as D (6 bases). V was shortened by 7 bases and J by 0 bases, with 13 bases between the two germline ends. Germline values: CDR1 ENHRY, CDR2 SYGVKD. CDR3 length equals 15 residues. CDR3 region: CAITRGSNSYNEQFF. The CDR3 nucleotides read TGTGCCATCACTCGGGGGTCTAACTCCTACAATGAGCAGTTCTTC.

The rearrangement links TRBV18 to TRBJ1-5, with TRBD1 matching over 8 bases. There are 14 residues in the CDR3. Germline lookup yields CDR1 KGHSH and CDR2 LQKENI. Trimming took 4 bases from V and 8 from J; bases not matched to a gene: 7. For the CDR3, the DNA is TGTGCCAGCTCACAGACAGGGGCCACCGAGCCCCAGCATTTT. This translates into CASSQTGATEPQHF. Based on the CDR3 plus reference TRBV18 and TRBJ1-5, the full variable domain is NAGVMQNPRHLVRRRGQEARLRCSPMKGHSHVYWYRQLPEEGLKFMVYLQKENIIDESGMPKERFSAEFPKEGPSILRIQQVVRGDSAAYFCASSQTGATEPQHFGDGTRLSIL.

This chain uses TRBV30 with TRBJ2-7; TRBD2 is a possible D gene (7 bases). CDR3 length: 15 amino acids. Germline values: CDR1 GTSNPN, CDR2 SVGIG (reference sequence). Between the trimmed V and J ends, which lost 0 bases and 3 bases, there was a span of 15 bases. CDR3 amino acids: CAWSVLGGGLYEQYF. In DNA form, the CDR3 reads TGTGCCTGGAGTGTACTAGGGGGGGGACTCTACGAGCAGTACTTC.

This clone showed up just a few times. The chain links TRBV7-9 to TRBJ2-4; weak D call: TRBD2 (6 bases). V was clipped by 5 bases and J by 4 bases, with 24 bases between them. Germline V gene lookup returns CDR1 SEHNR and CDR2 FQNEAQ (reference sequence). The CDR3 runs to 18 residues. CDR3 DNA: TGTGCCAGCAGCGCCTTCGGGCTTCAGGGACGGGGGAAAAACATTCAGTACTTC. Its protein is CASSAFGLQGRGKNIQYF.

About this clone: Germline is not matched at one junction end, which may reflect a read error. The gene calls are TRBV18 and TRBJ2-7, with TRBD1 as a possible D gene (6 bases). Germline CDR1 is KGHSH and CDR2 is LQKENI. CDR3 length: 14 residues. Here the CDR3 DNA reads TGTGCCAGCTCACACAGTCGGGACAAGTACGGGCAGTACTTC. Its protein is CASSHSRDKYGQYF. Variable domain in full (rest from reference TRBV18 and TRBJ2-7): NAGVMQNPRHLVRRRGQEARLRCSPMKGHSHVYWYRQLPEEGLKFMVYLQKENIIDESGMPKERFSAEFPKEGPSILRIQQVVRGDSAAYFCASSHSRDKYGQYFGPGTRLTVT.

The chain joins TRBV18 to TRBJ1-3; D call uncertain. The CDR3 runs 15 residues. Germline V gene sequence: CDR1 KGHSH, CDR2 LQKENI. Deletions cut 4 bases from V and 3 bases from J, with 13 bases between. CDR3 bases: TGTGCCAGCTCACGGAGGGAAATCGATGGAAACACCATATATTTT. Translated: CASSRREIDGNTIYF.

J is TRBJ2-3 and V is TRBV9; TRBD2 agrees at 16 bases. The CDR3 is made up of 18 amino acids. J was trimmed by 0 bases and V by 3 bases; bases with no gene match: 4. Germline loops: CDR1 SGDLS, CDR2 YYNGEE. The DNA for the CDR3 is TGTGCCAGCAGCGCCGGGACTAGCGGGGGGGCTAGCACAGATACGCAGTATTTT. Amino acid sequence: CASSAGTSGGASTDTQYF.

The CDR3 loop is CASSYSGGAREQYF. As DNA, the CDR3 is TGTGCCAGCAGCTATAGCGGGGGGGCGCGCGAGCAGTACTTC. This chain joins TRBV11-2 and TRBJ2-7; TRBD2 matches at 11 bases. Germline CDR1 and CDR2: SGHAT and FQNNGV. The J segment lost 6 bases and the V segment lost 4 bases, leaving 5 bases of the junction unmatched. CDR3 length: 14 amino acids.

V and J are TRBV7-9 and TRBJ2-7; D call uncertain. Germline V CDR1 and CDR2: SEHNR, FQNEAQ (reference sequence). The CDR3 length is 13 residues. The V gene lost 5 bases and the J gene lost 3 bases, with 11 bases spanning the gap. CDR3 protein: CASSAVSGYEQYF. Written as DNA, the CDR3 is TGTGCCAGCAGCGCCGTCTCGGGCTACGAGCAGTACTTC.

The V gene is TRBV6-5, the J gene TRBJ2-7, with 7 bases identical to TRBD2. The germline V gene has CDR1 MNHEY and CDR2 SVGAGI. With V trimmed by 1 base and J by 5 bases, 11 bases remained unmatched. The CDR3 loop spans 16 amino acids. Written as DNA, the CDR3 is TGTGCCAGCAGTTACTTCTCCCAGCGGGGTTACCACGAGCAGTACTTC. Its protein is CASSYFSQRGYHEQYF.

V usage is TRBV5-6 and J usage is TRBJ1-2; tentatively, D is TRBD1 (5 bases). This CDR3 spans 13 amino acids. V was pared by 3 bases and J by 11 bases, with 17 bases between. Germline CDR1 is SGHDT and CDR2 is YYEEEE. As DNA, the CDR3 is TGTGCCAGCAGCTCACCGCTGGCAGGGATTTACACCTTC. Its translation is CASSSPLAGIYTF.

The sample holds one count of this clone. The CDR3 is CASSYSSGFMGETQYF. The CDR3 DNA reads TGTGCCAGCAGTTACTCGTCGGGATTCATGGGAGAGACCCAGTACTTC. The chain combines TRBV6-5 with TRBJ2-5; D is perhaps TRBD2 (5 bases). This CDR3 is built from 16 residues. V was cut by 0 bases and J by 4 bases, with 15 bases left in between. Germline-derived CDR1 and CDR2 are MNHEY and SVGAGI.

This rearrangement joins TRBV4-1 to TRBJ2-3, with 12 bases aligning to TRBD2. V trimming: 5 bases; J trimming: 5 bases; junction bases outside the gene matches: 17. The CDR3 runs to 19 residues. The germline CDR1 and CDR2 sequences are MGHRA and YSYEKL. CDR3 DNA: TGCGCCAGCAGCTCCCAACCGACGACTAGCGGGGGTCATATAGATACGCAGTATTTT. It translates to CASSSQPTTSGGHIDTQYF.

V gene TRBV29-1 combines with J gene TRBJ1-2; no firm D call. The CDR3 extends over 13 amino acids. V was pared by 7 bases and J by 2 bases, with 14 bases between. The germline CDR1 and CDR2 sequences are SQVTM and ANQGSEA. The CDR3 region is CSAIWEENYGYTF. The DNA of the CDR3 is TGCAGCGCTATCTGGGAGGAAAACTATGGCTACACCTTC.

This sequence joins TRBV19 and TRBJ1-2, with 8 bases matching TRBD1. Germline CDR1 LNHDA, CDR2 SQIVND (reference sequence). After removal of 6 bases from V and 7 bases from J, the junction contained 13 bases not matched to a gene. The CDR3 length is 15 residues. The CDR3 sequence: CASSQDRVGSGGYTF. The CDR3 nucleotides are TGTGCCAGTAGCCAGGACAGGGTGGGATCGGGTGGCTACACCTTC.